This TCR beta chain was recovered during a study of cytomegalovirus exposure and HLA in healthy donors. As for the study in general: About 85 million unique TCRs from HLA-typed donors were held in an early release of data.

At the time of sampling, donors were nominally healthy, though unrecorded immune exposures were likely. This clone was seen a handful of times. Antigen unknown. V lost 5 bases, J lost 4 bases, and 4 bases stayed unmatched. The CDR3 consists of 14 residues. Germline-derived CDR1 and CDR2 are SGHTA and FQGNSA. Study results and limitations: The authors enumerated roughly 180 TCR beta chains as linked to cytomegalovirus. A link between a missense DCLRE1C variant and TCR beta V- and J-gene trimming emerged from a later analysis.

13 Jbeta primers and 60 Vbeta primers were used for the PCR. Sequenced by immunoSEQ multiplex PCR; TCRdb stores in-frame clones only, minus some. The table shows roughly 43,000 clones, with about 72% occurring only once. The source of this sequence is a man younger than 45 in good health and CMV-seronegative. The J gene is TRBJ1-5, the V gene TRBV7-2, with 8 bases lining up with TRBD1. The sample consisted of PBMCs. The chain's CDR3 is CASSPGQVNQPQHF. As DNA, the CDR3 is TGTGCCAGCAGCCCGGGACAGGTAAATCAGCCCCAGCATTTT.